The T cell receptor beta chain under discussion was sequenced for a study of blood T cell repertoires in COVID-19. In this sample, this clone turned up once. Generated by immunoSEQ multiplex PCR, the TCRdb table keeps only in-frame clones and is missing some. Of around 56,000 clones listed, 73% were seen once; the top ten hold roughly 18%. Sequencing was carried out using peripheral blood. The receptor was isolated from a woman in her 50s with active or convalescent COVID-19.

The CDR3 is CASRQGNYGYTF. The CDR3 coding sequence is TGTGCCAGCAGACAGGGTAACTATGGCTACACCTTC. The V and J genes are TRBV6-1 and TRBJ1-2; TRBD1 is a possible D gene (6 bases). Per the germline V gene, CDR1 is MNHNS and CDR2 is SASEGT. Trimming took off 6 bases at V and 1 base at J, with 6 bases between the two ends. The CDR3 is made up of 12 amino acids.